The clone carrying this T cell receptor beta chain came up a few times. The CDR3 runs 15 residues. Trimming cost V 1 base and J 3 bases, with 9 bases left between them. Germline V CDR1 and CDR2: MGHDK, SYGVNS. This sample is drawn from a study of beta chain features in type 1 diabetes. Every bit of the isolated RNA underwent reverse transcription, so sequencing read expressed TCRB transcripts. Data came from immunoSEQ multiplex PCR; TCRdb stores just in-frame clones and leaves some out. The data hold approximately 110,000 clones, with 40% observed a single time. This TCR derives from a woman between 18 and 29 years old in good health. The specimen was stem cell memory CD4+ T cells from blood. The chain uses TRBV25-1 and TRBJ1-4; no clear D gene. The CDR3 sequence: CASSEFGSPNEKLFF. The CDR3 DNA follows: TGTGCCAGCAGTGAATTCGGGTCCCCTAATGAAAAACTGTTTTTT.